This T cell receptor beta chain was sequenced in a study of T cell responses to AZD1222 COVID-19 vaccine (dated by TCRdb to about 2021). For the study in its entirety: A total of about 240 trial participants underwent TCR sequencing, of whom around 200 received two doses of AZD1222 and some 26 received two doses of the MenACWY control vaccine. Enrollment into the trials was organized by age into subgroups of 18-55, 56-69 and 70-plus years, and those subgroups contained approximately 160, 26 and 62 TCR-sequenced participants, respectively.

There are 14 amino acids in the CDR3, from cysteine to phenylalanine inclusive. Just CDR3 DNA is preserved here, 42 bases in frame from base 1. The germline V gene (reference sequence) supplies CDR1 SGHNT and CDR2 YYREEE. The junction shows trimming of 4 bases on V and 8 bases on J, and the gene matches do not reach 6 bases of it. The CDR3 regions of human TCRbeta chains were analyzed by immunosequencing. The authors' analysis ran thus. Repertoire TCRs were matched against a reference library of SARS-CoV-2-specific TCRs generated with the MIRA antigen-specificity platform. Breadth meant the fraction of unique TCRs that were SARS-CoV-2-associated, whereas depth meant the fraction of total T cells that were SARS-CoV-2-associated. Each spike-specific TCR was assigned to its reactive spike region and to a CD4 or CD8 class using the MIRA data. Log10-transformed breadth and depth values were compared by one-way ANOVA with Sidak's multiple comparisons tests. TCRdb's version of the immuneACCESS table is confined to in-frame rearrangements and falls short of the full clone set. An unresolved V gene accounts for under half of the shortfall where checked; the remainder is of unknown origin. Clone size and V and J calls were adopted from that table, with D and trimming inferred from the DNA. The sample table holds about 140,000 clones, of which about 90% were seen once. 7.5% to 9.5% of the sample comes from the top ten.

As concerns this clone: It lacks a known antigen. Base qualities are not at hand, and no much larger clone is one base apart.

On the study overall, not on this receptor specifically: Because no day 14 peak-response samples were available, the repertoires could be characterized only after the peak T cell response. Only five or six AZD1222 recipients were SARS-CoV-2 seropositive at baseline, limiting conclusions about previously exposed vaccinees. The 56-69-year group was small, and its depth increase did not reach significance, likely because of low power. A significant rise in spike-specific TCR breadth and depth was observed after two AZD1222 doses relative to day 0 and relative to MenACWY recipients. Reportedly, almost half of the unique spike-specific TCRs recognized epitopes lying outside the regions that are mutated in the B.1.351 and B.1.1.7 variants. CD4 TCRs associated with the vaccine covered the entire spike protein, and the dominant responses were in regions 160-218 and 743-854. Most participants were white British and females outnumbered males, and the authors suggested that clonal diversity may have been underestimated.

According to the study, the label for this sample's time point signals: about 28 days (+/-7) after the second vaccine dose. The label giving this sample's treatment or condition can be read as: meningococcal conjugate vaccine given as trial control. Vaccinee samples were obtained from the UK trials COV001 and COV002, which included a single-blind randomized controlled phase 2/3 trial of AZD1222 (ChAdOx1 nCoV-19) in healthy adults. For TCRbeta chain sequencing, PBMC samples from trial participants were taken at day 0 and at day 28 after the second dose. The rearrangement combines TRBV5-4 with TRBJ1-4; 9 central nucleotides agree with TRBD1. The specimen was peripheral blood, collected 28 days after the second dose of the MenACWY control vaccine. The receptor was derived from an adult who received the MenACWY meningococcal vaccine as a control. At the DNA level, the sequence is TGTGCCAGCAGCACCGGGACAGGGCAAGAAAAACTGTTTTTT. It translates as CASSTGTGQEKLFF.